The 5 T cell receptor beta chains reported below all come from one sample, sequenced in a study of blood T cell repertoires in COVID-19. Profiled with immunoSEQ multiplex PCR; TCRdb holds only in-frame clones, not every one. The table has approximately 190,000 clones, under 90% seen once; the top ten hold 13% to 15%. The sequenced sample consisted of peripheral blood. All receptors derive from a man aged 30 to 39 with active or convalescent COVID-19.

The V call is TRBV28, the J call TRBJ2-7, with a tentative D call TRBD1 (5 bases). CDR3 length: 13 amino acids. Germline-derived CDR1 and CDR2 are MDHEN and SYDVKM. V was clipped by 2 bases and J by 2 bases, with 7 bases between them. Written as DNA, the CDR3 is TGTGCCAGCAGTTTAACGGACACCTACGAGCAGTACTTC. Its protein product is CASSLTDTYEQYF. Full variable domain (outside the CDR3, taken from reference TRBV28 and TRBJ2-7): DVKVTQSSRYLVKRTGEKVFLECVQDMDHENMFWYRQDPGLGLRLIYFSYDVKMKEKGDIPEGYSVSREKKERFSLILESASTNQTSMYLCASSLTDTYEQYFGPGTRLTVT.

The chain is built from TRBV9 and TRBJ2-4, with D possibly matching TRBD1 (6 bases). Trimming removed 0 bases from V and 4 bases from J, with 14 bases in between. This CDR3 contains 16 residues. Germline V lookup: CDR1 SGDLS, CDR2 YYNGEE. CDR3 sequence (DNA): TGTGCCAGCAGCGTAGAGACAGGTCCTACTAAAAACATTCAGTACTTC. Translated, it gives CASSVETGPTKNIQYF.

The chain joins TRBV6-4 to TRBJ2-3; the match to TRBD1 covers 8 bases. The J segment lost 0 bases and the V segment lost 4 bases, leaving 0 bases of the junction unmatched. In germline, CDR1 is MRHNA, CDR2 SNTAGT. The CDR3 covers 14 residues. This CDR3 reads CASSGTGSTDTQYF. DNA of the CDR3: TGTGCCAGCAGTGGGACAGGGAGCACAGATACGCAGTATTTT.

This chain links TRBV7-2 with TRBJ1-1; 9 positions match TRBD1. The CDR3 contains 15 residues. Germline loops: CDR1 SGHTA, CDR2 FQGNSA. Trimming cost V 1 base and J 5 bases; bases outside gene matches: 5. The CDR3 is CASSLDGTGRTEAFF. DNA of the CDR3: TGTGCCAGCAGCTTAGATGGGACAGGGCGGACTGAAGCTTTCTTT.

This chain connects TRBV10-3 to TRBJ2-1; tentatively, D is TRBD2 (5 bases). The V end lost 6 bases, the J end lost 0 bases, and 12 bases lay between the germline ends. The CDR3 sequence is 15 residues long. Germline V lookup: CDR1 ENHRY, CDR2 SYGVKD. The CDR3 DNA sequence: TGTGCCATCAGCGGAGCGGAGTTCTCCTACAATGAGCAGTTCTTC. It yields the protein CAISGAEFSYNEQFF.